The clone carrying this T cell receptor (beta chain) was recorded at least ten times. Its antigen is undetermined. Other DNA sequences within the sample encode an identical CDR3. The CDR3 has 15 amino acids. Deletions cut 5 bases from V and 5 bases from J, with 18 bases between. Of the isolated RNA, all was reverse transcribed, and so the sequenced material was expressed TCRB transcripts. Sequencing of naive, central memory and regulatory T cell samples gave an average of around 3.8 million reads. The method was immunoSEQ multiplex PCR; TCRdb's version includes in-frame clones alone and lacks a portion of them. This table holds 400,000 to 500,000 clones, about 15% found once. This record comes from a study of beta chain features in type 1 diabetes. Findings and limits, study-wide: Any HLA-type effect on TCRB rearrangement remained unresolved here.

Per donor, one heparinised blood draw averaged about 100 mL. CD4+ naive, central memory, regulatory and stem cell-like memory cells were sorted via CD45RO/CCR7/CD25/CD127/CD95/CD27. The chain couples TRBV23-1 to TRBJ2-5, with D hard to call. TRBV23-1 is assigned to the ORF class and has an uncertain function. Specimen: naive CD4+ T cells from blood. The TCR was taken from a young man in good health. The CDR3 DNA sequence: TGCGCCAGCAGTACGGGTCAGCACCCTTGGGAGACCCAGTACTTC. Translating gives CASSTGQHPWETQYF.